The subject of this entry is one T cell receptor (beta chain). The data derive from a study of blood T cell repertoires in COVID-19. The V gene lost 7 bases and the J gene lost 0 bases, with 12 bases spanning the gap. CDR1 is LNHDA and CDR2 is SQIVND in the germline V gene (reference sequence). The CDR3 sequence is 15 residues long. Assay used: immunoSEQ multiplex PCR; TCRdb lists only in-frame clones, some missing. The sample includes roughly 220,000 clones, less than 90% of them seen just once. The receptor was derived from a woman aged 55-75 years who had recovered from COVID-19. The chain is built from TRBV19 and TRBJ2-2; the D gene is possibly TRBD1 (5 bases). The sample was peripheral blood. This chain's CDR3 is CASTPTGPNTGELFF. The CDR3 nucleotides read TGTGCCAGTACGCCCACAGGACCGAACACCGGGGAGCTGTTTTTT.